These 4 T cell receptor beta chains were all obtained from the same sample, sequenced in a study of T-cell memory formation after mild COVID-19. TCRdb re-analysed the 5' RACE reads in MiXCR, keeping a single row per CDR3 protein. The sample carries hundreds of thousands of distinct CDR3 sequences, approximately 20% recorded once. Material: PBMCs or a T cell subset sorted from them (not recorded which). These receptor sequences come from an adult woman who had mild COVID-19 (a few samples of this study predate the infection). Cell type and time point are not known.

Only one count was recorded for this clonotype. CDR3 coding DNA: TGCAGTGCTAGAGGCCGGCTCCTTTGGACCCAGTACTTC. It yields the protein CSARGRLLWTQYF. The gene calls are TRBV20-1 and TRBJ2-5; D remains ambiguous. This CDR3 has 13 amino acids. V was shortened by 1 base and J by 7 bases, with 13 bases between the two germline ends. Germline V gives CDR1 DFQATT, CDR2 SNEGSKA (reference sequence).

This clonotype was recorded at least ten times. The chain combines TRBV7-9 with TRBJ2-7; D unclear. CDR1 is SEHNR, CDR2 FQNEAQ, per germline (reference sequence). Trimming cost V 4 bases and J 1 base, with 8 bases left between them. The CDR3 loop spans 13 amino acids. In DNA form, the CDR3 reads TGTGCCAGCAGCTCCGACTCGTCCTACGAGCAGTACTTC. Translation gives CASSSDSSYEQYF.

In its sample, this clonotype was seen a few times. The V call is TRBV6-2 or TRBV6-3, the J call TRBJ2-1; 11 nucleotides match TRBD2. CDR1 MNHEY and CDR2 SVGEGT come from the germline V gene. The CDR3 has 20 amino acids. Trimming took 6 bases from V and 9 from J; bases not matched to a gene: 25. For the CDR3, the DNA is TGTGCCAGCAGCCAACCCGGACAGGGGATCGGGTTAGCGGGAGGGGGTGAGCAGTTCTTC. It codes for CASSQPGQGIGLAGGGEQFF.

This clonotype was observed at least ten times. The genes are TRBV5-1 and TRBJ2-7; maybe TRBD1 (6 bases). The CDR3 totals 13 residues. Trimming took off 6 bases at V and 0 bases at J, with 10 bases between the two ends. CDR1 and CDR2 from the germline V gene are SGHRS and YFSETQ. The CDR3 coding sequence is TGCGCCAGCACCCGGGACAACTCCTACGAGCAGTACTTC. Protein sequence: CASTRDNSYEQYF.